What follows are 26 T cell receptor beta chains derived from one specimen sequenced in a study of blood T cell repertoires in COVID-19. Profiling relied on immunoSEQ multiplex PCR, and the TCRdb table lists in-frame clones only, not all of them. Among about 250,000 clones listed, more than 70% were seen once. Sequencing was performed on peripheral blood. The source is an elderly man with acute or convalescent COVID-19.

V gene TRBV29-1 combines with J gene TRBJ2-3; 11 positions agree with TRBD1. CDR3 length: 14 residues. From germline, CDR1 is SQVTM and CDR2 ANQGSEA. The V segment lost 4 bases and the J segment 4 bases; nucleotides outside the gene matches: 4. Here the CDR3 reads CSVAPGQGADTQYF. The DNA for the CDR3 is TGCAGCGTTGCGCCGGGACAGGGGGCAGATACGCAGTATTTT.

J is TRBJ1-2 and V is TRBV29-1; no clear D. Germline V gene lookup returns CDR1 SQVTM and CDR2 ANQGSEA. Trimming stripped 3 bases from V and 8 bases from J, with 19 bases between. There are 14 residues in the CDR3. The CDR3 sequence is CSVELGQVESGYTF. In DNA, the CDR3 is TGCAGCGTTGAGCTTGGGCAGGTCGAATCGGGCTACACCTTC.

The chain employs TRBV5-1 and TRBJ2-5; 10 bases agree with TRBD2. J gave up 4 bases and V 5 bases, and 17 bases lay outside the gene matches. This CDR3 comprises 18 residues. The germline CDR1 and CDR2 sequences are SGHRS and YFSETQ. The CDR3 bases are TGCGCCAGCAGTCGGGGGTCGTCACTAGCGGGGACGCTAGAGACCCAGTACTTC. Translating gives CASSRGSSLAGTLETQYF. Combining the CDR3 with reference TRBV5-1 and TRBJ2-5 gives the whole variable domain KAGVTQTPRYLIKTRGQQVTLSCSPISGHRSVSWYQQTPGQGLQFLFEYFSETQRNKGNFPGRFSGRQFSNSRSEMNVSTLELGDSALYLCASSRGSSLAGTLETQYFGPGTRLLVL.

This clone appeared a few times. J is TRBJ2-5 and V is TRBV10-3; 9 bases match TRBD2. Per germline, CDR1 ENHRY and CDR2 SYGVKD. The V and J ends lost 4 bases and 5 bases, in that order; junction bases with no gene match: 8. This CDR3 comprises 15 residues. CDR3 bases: TGTGCCATCAGTGGACTAGCGGTAAGGGCGGAGACCCAGTACTTC. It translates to CAISGLAVRAETQYF.

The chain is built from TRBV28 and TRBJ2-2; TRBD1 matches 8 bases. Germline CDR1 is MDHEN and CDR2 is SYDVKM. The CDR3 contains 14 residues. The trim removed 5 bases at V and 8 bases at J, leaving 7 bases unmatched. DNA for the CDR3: TGTGCCAGCAGTACGCAGGGGGCCTCGGGGGAGCTGTTTTTT. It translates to CASSTQGASGELFF.

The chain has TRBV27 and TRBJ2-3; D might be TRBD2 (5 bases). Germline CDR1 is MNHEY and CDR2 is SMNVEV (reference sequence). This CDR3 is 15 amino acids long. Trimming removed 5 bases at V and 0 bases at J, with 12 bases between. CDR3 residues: CASSPGVLSTDTQYF. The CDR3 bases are TGTGCCAGCAGTCCCGGGGTGCTGAGCACAGATACGCAGTATTTT.

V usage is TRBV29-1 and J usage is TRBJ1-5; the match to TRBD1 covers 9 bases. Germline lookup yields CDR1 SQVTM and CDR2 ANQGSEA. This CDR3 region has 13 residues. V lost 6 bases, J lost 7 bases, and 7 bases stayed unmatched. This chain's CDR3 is CSVGTGSGQPQHF. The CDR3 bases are TGCAGCGTAGGGACAGGGTCAGGGCAGCCCCAGCATTTT.

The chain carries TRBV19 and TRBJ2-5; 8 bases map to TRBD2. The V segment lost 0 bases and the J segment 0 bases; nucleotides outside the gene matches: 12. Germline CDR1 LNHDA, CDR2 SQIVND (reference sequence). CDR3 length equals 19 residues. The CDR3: CASSIEARGAGAHQETQYF. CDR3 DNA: TGTGCCAGTAGTATAGAGGCTAGGGGAGCGGGGGCCCACCAAGAGACCCAGTACTTC.

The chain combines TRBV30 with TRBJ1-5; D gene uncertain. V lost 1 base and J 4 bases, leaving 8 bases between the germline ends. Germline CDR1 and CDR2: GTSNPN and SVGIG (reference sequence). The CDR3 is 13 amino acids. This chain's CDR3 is CAWSESENQPQHF. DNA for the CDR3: TGTGCCTGGAGTGAAAGCGAAAATCAGCCCCAGCATTTT.

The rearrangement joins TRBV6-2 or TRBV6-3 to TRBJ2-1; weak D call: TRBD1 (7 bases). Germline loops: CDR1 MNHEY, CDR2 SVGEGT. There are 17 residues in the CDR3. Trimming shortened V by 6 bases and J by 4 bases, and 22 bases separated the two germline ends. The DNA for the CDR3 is TGTGCCAGCAGCCCTCGGAGGGGGCTAGGGGATTACAATGAGCAGTTCTTC. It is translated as CASSPRRGLGDYNEQFF.

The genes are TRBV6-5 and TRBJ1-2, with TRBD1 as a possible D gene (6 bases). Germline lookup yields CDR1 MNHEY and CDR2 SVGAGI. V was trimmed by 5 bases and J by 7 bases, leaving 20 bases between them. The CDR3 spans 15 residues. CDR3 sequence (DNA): TGTGCCAGCAGTACCCGGGGGGGGGCGTATGGTGGCTACACCTTC. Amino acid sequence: CASSTRGGAYGGYTF.

The CDR3 sequence: CASSPTGSTAGANVLTF. CDR3 DNA: TGTGCCAGCAGCCCGACGGGCTCGACAGCTGGGGCCAACGTCCTGACTTTC. The chain carries TRBV5-6 and TRBJ2-6; TRBD1 might be the D (5 bases). V lost 4 bases and J lost 2, with 16 bases in between. This CDR3 contains 17 residues. CDR1 SGHDT and CDR2 YYEEEE come from the germline V gene.

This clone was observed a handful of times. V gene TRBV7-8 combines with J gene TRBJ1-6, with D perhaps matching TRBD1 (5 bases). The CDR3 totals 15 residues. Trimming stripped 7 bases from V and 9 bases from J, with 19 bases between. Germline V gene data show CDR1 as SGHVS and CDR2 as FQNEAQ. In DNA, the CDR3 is TGTGCCAGCACCCCCTCGGAGGGACGAGGTTCACCCCTCCACTTT. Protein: CASTPSEGRGSPLHF.

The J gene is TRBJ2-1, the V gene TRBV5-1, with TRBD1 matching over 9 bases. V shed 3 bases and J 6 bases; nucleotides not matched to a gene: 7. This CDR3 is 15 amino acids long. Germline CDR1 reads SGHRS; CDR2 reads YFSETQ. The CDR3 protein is CASSSGTGTTNEQFF. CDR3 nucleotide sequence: TGCGCCAGCAGCTCGGGGACAGGGACGACCAATGAGCAGTTCTTC.

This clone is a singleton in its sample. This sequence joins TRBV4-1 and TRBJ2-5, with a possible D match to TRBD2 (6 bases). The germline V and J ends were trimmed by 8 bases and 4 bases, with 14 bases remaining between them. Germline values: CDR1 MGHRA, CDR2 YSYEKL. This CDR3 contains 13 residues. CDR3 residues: CASGAGPTETQYF. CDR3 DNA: TGCGCCAGCGGCGCGGGACCCACAGAGACCCAGTACTTC.

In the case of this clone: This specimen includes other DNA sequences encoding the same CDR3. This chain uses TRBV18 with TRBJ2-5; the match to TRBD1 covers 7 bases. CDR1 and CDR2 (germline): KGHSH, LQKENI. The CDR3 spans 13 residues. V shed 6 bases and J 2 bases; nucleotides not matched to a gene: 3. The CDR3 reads CASSPGQQETQYF. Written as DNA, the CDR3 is TGTGCCAGCTCCCCGGGACAGCAAGAGACCCAGTACTTC.

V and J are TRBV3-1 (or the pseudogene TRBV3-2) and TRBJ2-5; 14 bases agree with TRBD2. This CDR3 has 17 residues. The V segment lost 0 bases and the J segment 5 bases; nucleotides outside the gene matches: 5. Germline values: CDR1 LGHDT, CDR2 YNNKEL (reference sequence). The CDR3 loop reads CASSQERGLAGEETQYF. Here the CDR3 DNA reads TGTGCCAGCAGCCAAGAGAGGGGACTAGCGGGAGAGGAGACCCAGTACTTC.

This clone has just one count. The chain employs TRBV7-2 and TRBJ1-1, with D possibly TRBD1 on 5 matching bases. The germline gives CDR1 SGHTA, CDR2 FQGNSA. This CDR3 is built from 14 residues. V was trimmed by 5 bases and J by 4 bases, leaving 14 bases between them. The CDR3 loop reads CASSAAGGGTEAFF. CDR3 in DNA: TGTGCCAGCAGCGCGGCCGGGGGTGGCACTGAAGCTTTCTTT.

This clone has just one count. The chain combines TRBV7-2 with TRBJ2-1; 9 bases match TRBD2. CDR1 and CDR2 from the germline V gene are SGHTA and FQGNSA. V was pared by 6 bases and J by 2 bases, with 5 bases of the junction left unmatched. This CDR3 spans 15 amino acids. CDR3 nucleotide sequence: TGTGCCAGCAGTGGAGCTAGCGGGACCTACAATGAGCAGTTCTTC. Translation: CASSGASGTYNEQFF.

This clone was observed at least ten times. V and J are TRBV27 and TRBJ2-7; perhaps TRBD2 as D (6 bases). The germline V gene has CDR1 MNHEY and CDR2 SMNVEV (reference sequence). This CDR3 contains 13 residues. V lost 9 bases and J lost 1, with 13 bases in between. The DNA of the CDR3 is TGTGCCAGTTGGGAGGCAGGGTCCTACGAGCAGTACTTC. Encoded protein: CASWEAGSYEQYF.

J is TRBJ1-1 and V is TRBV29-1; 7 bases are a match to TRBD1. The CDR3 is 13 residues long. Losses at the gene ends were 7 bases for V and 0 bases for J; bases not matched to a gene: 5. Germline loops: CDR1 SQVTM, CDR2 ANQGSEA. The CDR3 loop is CSGHRGLNTEAFF. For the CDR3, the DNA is TGCAGCGGACACAGGGGCCTGAACACTGAAGCTTTCTTT.

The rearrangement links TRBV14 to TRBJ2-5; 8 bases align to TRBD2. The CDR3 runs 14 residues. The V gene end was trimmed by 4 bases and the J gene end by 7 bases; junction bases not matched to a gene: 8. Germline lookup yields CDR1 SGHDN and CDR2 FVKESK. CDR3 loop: CASSPTAGGTTQYF. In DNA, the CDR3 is TGTGCCAGCAGCCCGACCGCGGGGGGAACGACCCAGTACTTC.

The chain's CDR3 is CASSETKVSGITDTQYF. The CDR3 DNA follows: TGTGCCAGCAGCGAGACCAAGGTCTCCGGGATCACAGATACGCAGTATTTT. The chain employs TRBV11-2 and TRBJ2-3, with D perhaps matching TRBD2 (5 bases). Between the trimmed V and J ends, which lost 5 bases and 2 bases, there was a span of 20 bases. The CDR3 covers 17 residues. Germline CDR1 SGHAT, CDR2 FQNNGV.

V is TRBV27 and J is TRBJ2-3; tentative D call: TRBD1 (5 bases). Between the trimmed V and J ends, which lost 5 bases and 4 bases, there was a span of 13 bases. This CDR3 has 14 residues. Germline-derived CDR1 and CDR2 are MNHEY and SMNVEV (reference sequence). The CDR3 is CASSRTTDPDTQYF. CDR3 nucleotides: TGTGCCAGCAGTCGGACAACAGATCCAGATACGCAGTATTTT.

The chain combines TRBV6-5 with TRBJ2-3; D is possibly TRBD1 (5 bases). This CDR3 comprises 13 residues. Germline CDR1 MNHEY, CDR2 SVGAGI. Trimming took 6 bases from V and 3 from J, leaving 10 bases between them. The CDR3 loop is CASRVRVTDTQYF. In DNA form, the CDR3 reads TGTGCCAGCAGGGTCAGGGTTACAGATACGCAGTATTTT.

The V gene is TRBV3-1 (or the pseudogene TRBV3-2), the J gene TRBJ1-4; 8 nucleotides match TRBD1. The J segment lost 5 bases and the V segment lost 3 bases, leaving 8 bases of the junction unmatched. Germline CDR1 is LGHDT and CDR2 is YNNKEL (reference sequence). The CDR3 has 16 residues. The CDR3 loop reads CASSQGGQGRNEKLFF. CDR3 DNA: TGTGCCAGCAGCCAGGGCGGACAGGGTAGAAATGAAAAACTGTTTTTT.